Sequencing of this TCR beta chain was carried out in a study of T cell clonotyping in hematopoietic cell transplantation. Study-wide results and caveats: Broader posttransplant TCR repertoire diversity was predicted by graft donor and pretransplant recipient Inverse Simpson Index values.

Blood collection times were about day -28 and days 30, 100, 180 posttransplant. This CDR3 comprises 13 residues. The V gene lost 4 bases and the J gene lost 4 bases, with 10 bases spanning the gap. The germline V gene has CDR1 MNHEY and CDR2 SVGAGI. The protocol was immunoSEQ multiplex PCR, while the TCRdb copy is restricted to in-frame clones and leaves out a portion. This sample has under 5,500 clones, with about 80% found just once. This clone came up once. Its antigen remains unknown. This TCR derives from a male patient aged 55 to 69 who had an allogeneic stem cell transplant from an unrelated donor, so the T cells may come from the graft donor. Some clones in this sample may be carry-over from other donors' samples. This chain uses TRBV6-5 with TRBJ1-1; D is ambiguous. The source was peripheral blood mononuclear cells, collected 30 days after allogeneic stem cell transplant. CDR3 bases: TGTGCCAGCAGTTCGGAGTGGGTCACTGAAGCTTTCTTT. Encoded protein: CASSSEWVTEAFF.